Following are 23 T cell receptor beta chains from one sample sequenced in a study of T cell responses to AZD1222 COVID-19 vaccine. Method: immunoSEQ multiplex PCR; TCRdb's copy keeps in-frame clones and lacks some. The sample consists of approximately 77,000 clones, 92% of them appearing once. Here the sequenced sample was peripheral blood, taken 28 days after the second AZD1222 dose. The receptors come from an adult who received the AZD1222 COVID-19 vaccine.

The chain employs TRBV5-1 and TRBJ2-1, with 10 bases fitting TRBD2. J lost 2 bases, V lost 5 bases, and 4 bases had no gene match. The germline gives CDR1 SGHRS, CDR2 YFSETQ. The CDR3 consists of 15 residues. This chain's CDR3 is CASSSTSGTYNEQFF. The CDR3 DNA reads TGCGCCAGCAGTTCCACTAGCGGGACCTACAATGAGCAGTTCTTC.

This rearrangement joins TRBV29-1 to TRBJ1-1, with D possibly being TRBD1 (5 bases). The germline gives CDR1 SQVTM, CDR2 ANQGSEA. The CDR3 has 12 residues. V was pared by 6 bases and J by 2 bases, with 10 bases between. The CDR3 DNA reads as TGCAGCGTGGGGGGAGTTAACACTGAAGCTTTCTTT. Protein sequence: CSVGGVNTEAFF.

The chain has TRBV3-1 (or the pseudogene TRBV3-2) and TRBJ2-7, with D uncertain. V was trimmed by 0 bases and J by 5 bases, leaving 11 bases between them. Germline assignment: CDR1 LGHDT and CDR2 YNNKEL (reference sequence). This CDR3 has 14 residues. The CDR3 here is CASSQDAVSHEQYF. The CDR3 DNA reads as TGTGCCAGCAGCCAAGATGCCGTTTCCCACGAGCAGTACTTC.

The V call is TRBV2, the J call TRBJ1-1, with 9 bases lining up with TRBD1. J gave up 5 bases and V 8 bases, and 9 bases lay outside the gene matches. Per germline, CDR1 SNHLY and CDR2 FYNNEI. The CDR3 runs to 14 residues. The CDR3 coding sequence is TGTGCCAGCCTATACTGGGACAGGGTTACTGAAGCTTTCTTT. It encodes CASLYWDRVTEAFF. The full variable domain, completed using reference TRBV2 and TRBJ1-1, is EPEVTQTPSHQVTQMGQEVILRCVPISNHLYFYWYRQILGQKVEFLVSFYNNEISEKSEIFDDQFSVERPDGSNFTLKIRSTKLEDSAMYFCASLYWDRVTEAFFGQGTRLTVV.

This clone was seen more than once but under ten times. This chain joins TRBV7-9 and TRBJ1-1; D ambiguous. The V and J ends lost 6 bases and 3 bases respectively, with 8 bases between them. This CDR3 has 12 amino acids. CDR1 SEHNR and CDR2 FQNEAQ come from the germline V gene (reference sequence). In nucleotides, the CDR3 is TGTGCCAGCAGTAAGACTGACACTGAAGCTTTCTTT. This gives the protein CASSKTDTEAFF.

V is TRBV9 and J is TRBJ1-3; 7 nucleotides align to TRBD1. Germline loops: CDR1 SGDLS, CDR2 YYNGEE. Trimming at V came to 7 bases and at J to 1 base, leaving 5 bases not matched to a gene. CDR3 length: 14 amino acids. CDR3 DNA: TGTGCCAGCGAAGACAGGGATTCTGGAAACACCATATATTTT. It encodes CASEDRDSGNTIYF.

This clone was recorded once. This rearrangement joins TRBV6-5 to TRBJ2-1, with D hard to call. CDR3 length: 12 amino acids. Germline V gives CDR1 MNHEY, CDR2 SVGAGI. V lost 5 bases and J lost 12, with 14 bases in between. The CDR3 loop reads CASSRSGKGQFF. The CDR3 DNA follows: TGTGCCAGCAGTCGCTCCGGAAAAGGGCAGTTCTTC.

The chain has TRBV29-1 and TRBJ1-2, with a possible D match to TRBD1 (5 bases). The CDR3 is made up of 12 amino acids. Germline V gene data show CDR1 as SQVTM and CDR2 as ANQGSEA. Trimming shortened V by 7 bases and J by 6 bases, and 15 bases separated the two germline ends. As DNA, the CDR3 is TGCAGCGCCGAGTGGGGACCTCATGGCTACACCTTC. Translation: CSAEWGPHGYTF. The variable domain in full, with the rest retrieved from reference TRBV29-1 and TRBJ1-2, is SAVISQKPSRDICQRGTSLTIQCQVDSQVTMMFWYRQQPGQSLTLIATANQGSEATYESGFVIDKFPISRPNLTFSTLTVSNMSPEDSSIYLCSAEWGPHGYTFGSGTRLTVV.

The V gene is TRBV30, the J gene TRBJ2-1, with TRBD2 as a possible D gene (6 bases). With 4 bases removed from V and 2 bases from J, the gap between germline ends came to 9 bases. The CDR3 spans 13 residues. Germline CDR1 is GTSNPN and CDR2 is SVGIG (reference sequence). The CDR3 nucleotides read TGTGCCTGGACAGGGAGGACCTACAATGAGCAGTTCTTC. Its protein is CAWTGRTYNEQFF. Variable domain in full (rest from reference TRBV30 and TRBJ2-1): SQTIHQWPATLVQPVGSPLSLECTVEGTSNPNLYWYRQAAGRGLQLLFYSVGIGQISSEVPQNLSASRPQDRQFILSSKKLLLSDSGFYLCAWTGRTYNEQFFGPGTRLTVL.

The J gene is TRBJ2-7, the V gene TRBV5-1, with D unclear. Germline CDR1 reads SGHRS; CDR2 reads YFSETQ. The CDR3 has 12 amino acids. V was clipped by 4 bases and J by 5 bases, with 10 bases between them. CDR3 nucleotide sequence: TGCGCCAGCAGCCTGCTGAACGACGAGCAGTACTTC. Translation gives CASSLLNDEQYF.

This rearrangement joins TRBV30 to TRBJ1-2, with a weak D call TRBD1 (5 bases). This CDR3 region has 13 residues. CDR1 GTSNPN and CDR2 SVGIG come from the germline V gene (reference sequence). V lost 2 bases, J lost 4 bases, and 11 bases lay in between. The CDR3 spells CAWSRSGSYGYTF. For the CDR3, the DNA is TGTGCCTGGAGTCGCTCAGGGTCCTATGGCTACACCTTC.

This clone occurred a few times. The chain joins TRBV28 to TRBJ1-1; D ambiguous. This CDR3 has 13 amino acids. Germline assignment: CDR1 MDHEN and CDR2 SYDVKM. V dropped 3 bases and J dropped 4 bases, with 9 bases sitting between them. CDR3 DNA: TGTGCCAGCAGTTTTGGCAGAATCACTGAAGCTTTCTTT. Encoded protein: CASSFGRITEAFF. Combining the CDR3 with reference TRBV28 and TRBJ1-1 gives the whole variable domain DVKVTQSSRYLVKRTGEKVFLECVQDMDHENMFWYRQDPGLGLRLIYFSYDVKMKEKGDIPEGYSVSREKKERFSLILESASTNQTSMYLCASSFGRITEAFFGQGTRLTVV.

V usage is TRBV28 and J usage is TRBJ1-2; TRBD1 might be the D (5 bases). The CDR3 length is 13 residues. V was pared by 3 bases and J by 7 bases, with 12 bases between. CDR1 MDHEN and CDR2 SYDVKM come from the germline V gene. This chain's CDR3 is CASSFEGRGGYTF. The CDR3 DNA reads TGTGCCAGCAGTTTTGAGGGGCGAGGTGGCTACACCTTC.

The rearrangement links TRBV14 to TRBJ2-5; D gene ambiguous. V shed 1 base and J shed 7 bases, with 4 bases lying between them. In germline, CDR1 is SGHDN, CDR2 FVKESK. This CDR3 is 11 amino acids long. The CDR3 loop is CASSQGGTQYF. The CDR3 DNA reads TGTGCCAGCAGCCAAGGTGGGACCCAGTACTTC.

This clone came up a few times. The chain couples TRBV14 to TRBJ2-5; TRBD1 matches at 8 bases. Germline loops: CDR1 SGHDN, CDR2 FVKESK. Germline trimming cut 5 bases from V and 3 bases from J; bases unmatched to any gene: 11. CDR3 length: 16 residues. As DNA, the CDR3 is TGTGCCAGCAGCTTTGATACAGGACAGGGTGAAGAGACCCAGTACTTC. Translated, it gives CASSFDTGQGEETQYF.

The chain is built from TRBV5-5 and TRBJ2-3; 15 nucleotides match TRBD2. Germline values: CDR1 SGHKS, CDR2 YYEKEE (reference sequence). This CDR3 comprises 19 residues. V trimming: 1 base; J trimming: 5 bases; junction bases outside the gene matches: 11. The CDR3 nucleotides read TGTGCCAGCAGCTTGCACGGGGCGCCGGGACTAGCGGGAGGAGATACGCAGTATTTT. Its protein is CASSLHGAPGLAGGDTQYF.

The CDR3 loop is CASSEAGGPTDTQYF. In nucleotides, the CDR3 is TGTGCCAGCAGTGAGGCGGGAGGGCCCACAGATACGCAGTATTTT. This rearrangement joins TRBV2 to TRBJ2-3, with 9 bases lining up with TRBD2. From germline, CDR1 is SNHLY and CDR2 FYNNEI. CDR3 length: 15 residues. V lost 3 bases, J lost 2 bases, and 3 bases stayed unmatched.

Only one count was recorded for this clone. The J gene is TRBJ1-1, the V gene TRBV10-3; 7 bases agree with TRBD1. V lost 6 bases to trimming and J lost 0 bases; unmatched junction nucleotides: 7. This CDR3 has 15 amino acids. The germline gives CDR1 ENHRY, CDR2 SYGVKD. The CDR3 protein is CAIRATGTVNTEAFF. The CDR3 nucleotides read TGTGCCATCAGAGCAACCGGGACAGTGAACACTGAAGCTTTCTTT.

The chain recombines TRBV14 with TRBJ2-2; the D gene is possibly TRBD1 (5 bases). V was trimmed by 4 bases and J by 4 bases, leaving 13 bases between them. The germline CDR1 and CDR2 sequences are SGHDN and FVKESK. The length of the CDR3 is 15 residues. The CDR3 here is CASSLGPTATGELFF. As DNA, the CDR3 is TGTGCCAGCAGCCTGGGCCCGACAGCCACCGGGGAGCTGTTTTTT. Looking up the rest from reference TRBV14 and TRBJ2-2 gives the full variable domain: EAGVTQFPSHSVIEKGQTVTLRCDPISGHDNLYWYRRVMGKEIKFLLHFVKESKQDESGMPNNRFLAERTGGTYSTLKVQPAELEDSGVYFCASSLGPTATGELFFGEGSRLTVL.

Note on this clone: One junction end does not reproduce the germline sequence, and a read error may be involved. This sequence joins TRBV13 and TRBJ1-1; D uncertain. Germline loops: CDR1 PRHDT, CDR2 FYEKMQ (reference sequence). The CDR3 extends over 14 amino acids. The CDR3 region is CAGSKTRSNTEAFF. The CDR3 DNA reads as TGTGCCGGCAGTAAAACACGGTCGAACACTGAAGCTTTCTTT.

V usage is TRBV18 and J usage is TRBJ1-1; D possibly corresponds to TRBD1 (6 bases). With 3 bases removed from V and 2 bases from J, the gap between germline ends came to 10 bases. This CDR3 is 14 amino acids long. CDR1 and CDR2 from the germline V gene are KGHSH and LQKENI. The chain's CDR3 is CASSPRGRNTEAFF. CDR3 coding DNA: TGTGCCAGCTCACCCAGGGGAAGAAACACTGAAGCTTTCTTT.

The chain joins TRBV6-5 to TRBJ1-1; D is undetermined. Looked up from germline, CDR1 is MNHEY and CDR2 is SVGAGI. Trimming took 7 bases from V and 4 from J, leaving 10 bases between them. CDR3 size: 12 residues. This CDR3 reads CASTVGSTEAFF. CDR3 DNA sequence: TGTGCCAGCACAGTAGGGAGCACTGAAGCTTTCTTT.

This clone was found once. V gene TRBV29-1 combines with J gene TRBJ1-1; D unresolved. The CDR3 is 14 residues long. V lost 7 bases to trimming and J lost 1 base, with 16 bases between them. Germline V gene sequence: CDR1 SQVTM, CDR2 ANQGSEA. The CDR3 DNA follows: TGCAGCGAAAACCACTTTAGGTGGAACACTGAAGCTTTCTTT. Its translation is CSENHFRWNTEAFF.